This is a list of T cell receptor beta chains from one sample in a study of CD8 T cells in ankylosing spondylitis. Using its own MiXCR run on the 5' RACE reads, TCRdb lists one record per CDR3 protein. Counted here are 750,000 to 850,000 distinct CDR3 sequences, roughly 12% occurring once; the ten biggest clones make up under 0.6%. Sequenced input: blood, either unsorted or a sorted T cell fraction (not recorded which). The receptors originated from a male donor with ankylosing spondylitis. Each CDR3 is given with its conserved first and last residue. The D gene is left open where the match is weak. The listing skips clone size in some rows; elsewhere it reads once, few, many or a size class.

V gene,clone size,J gene,D gene,CDR3 DNA,CDR3 protein
TRBV9,many,TRBJ1-1,.,TGTGCCAGCAGCGTAGCTCCGGGTCGTGAGGCTTTCTTT,CASSVAPGREAFF
TRBV10-3,many,TRBJ2-1,.,TGTGCCATCAGTGACCGGGGGGCAGGTTACAATGAGCAGTTCTTC,CAISDRGAGYNEQFF
TRBV20-1,many,TRBJ2-5,TRBD2,TGCAGTGCCCCCCGACTAGCGGGAAACCAAGAGACCCAGTACTTC,CSAPRLAGNQETQYF
TRBV2,.,TRBJ2-5,.,TGTGCCAGCAGTGCGATAGTGGAGACCCAGTACTTC,CASSAIVETQYF
TRBV5-1,.,TRBJ1-3,.,TGCGCCAGCAGCGCAACAGGGTTCTCTGGAAACACCATATATTTT,CASSATGFSGNTIYF
TRBV6-1,.,TRBJ2-1,.,TGTGCCACCTCAGTGTTGTGGGGCCCCAGGGCCGATGAGCAGTTCTTC,CATSVLWGPRADEQFF
TRBV6-6,.,TRBJ2-7,.,TGTGCCAGCAGTTACGCCGGCTCCTACGAGCAGTACTTC,CASSYAGSYEQYF
TRBV18,.,TRBJ1-5,TRBD1,TGTGCCAGCTCGCCCGGACAGGGCGTATGGAGCAATCAGCCCCAGCATTTT,CASSPGQGVWSNQPQHF
TRBV5-8,many,TRBJ1-1,TRBD1,TGTGCCAGCAGCCCGGACAGGGGGGCCGTCAACACTGAAGCTTTCTTT,CASSPDRGAVNTEAFF
TRBV5-1,.,TRBJ2-1,TRBD2,TGCGCCAGCAGCTCTAGCGGGGGGGCGGACAATGAGCAGTTCTTC,CASSSSGGADNEQFF
TRBV10-3,few,TRBJ2-3,.,TGTGCCACCAGGGGGGCCGCTAGCACAGATACGCAGTATTTT,CATRGAASTDTQYF
TRBV6-5,.,TRBJ1-4,.,TGTGCCAGCAGTTACTCGAGGCAGGGGAGTGAAAAACTGTTTTTT,CASSYSRQGSEKLFF
TRBV20-1,.,TRBJ2-3,.,TGCAGTGCCGTTAGGGGTATCGAAAATACGCAGTATTTT,CSAVRGIENTQYF
TRBV6-1,few,TRBJ2-7,TRBD2,TGTGCCAGCAGTGGAGCCGGGACTACCTACTACGAGCAGTACTTC,CASSGAGTTYYEQYF
TRBV20-1,.,TRBJ2-1,.,TGCAGTGGCTACCGCCGCCTAGGGCCCTACAATGAGCAGTTCTTC,CSGYRRLGPYNEQFF
TRBV6-4,few,TRBJ1-1,.,TGTGCCAGCAGTGAACAGGGAGGAACTGAAGCTTTCTTT,CASSEQGGTEAFF
TRBV29-1,.,TRBJ2-7,TRBD1,TGCAGCGTTGTAGGGGACAGGGTCTACGAGCAGTACTTC,CSVVGDRVYEQYF
TRBV24-1,.,TRBJ2-3,TRBD2,TGTGCCACCAGTAGAGCGGGAGGGCCCACAGATACGCAGTATTTT,CATSRAGGPTDTQYF
TRBV5-1,many,TRBJ2-1,TRBD2,TGCGCCAGCAGCTCAATAGCGGGAGTGGGAAATGAGCAGTTCTTC,CASSSIAGVGNEQFF
TRBV15,.,TRBJ2-7,.,TGTGCCACCAGCAGGAAACCAACGGGACATCTGCTTGAGCAGTACTTC,CATSRKPTGHLLEQYF
TRBV10-3,many,TRBJ2-3,TRBD2,TGTGCCATCAGTATCGGGACTAGCGGGGGCCAGCATACGCAGTATTTT,CAISIGTSGGQHTQYF
TRBV5-1,few,TRBJ1-1,TRBD1,TGCGCCAGCAGATTGAGGGGGCCTGAGAACACTGAAGCTTTCTTT,CASRLRGPENTEAFF
TRBV7-8,few,TRBJ1-5,TRBD1,TGTGCCAGCAGCTCGGGACAGGTCCGCAATCAGCCCCAGCATTTT,CASSSGQVRNQPQHF
TRBV20-1,many,TRBJ2-7,.,TGCAGTGCTAGTTTGGGCACCTTCCCAGGAGAGCAGTACTTC,CSASLGTFPGEQYF
TRBV7-2,.,TRBJ1-5,.,TGTGCCAGCAGCCTCAGGGCTTCGGGTCAGCCCCAGCATTTT,CASSLRASGQPQHF
TRBV9,few,TRBJ1-1,TRBD1,TGTGCCAGCAGCGCTCGACAGGGGCCCGTCTTT,CASSARQGPVF
TRBV18,.,TRBJ2-1,.,TGTGCCAGCTCACCAGACAGTTTCTCCTACAATGAGCAGTTCTTC,CASSPDSFSYNEQFF
TRBV10-1,many,TRBJ1-4,.,TGCGCCAGCAGTGAACGGGGAGATGAAAAACTGTTTTTT,CASSERGDEKLFF
TRBV5-6,.,TRBJ2-5,.,TGTGCCAGCAGCTTTGTCCCACAAGAGACCCAGTACTTC,CASSFVPQETQYF
TRBV25-1,.,TRBJ1-4,TRBD1,TGTGCCAGCAGTGAATATAAGGCAGGGGGTAATGAAAAACTGTTTTTT,CASSEYKAGGNEKLFF
TRBV6-2/TRBV6-3,few,TRBJ1-2,TRBD1,TGTGCCAGCACCATGACAGGGAATGGCTACACCTTC,CASTMTGNGYTF
TRBV7-9,many,TRBJ2-5,.,TGTGCCAGCACTTCAAGTCAGGGAGGGGGAAAAGAGACCCAGTACTTC,CASTSSQGGGKETQYF
TRBV28,few,TRBJ2-1,.,TGTGCCAGCTTGGCCCCCTCCTACAATGAGCAGTTCTTC,CASLAPSYNEQFF
TRBV7-2,.,TRBJ2-1,.,TGTGCCGGCAGCTCAGAGTGGGCAGGGTCCAGGTTCTTC,CAGSSEWAGSRFF
TRBV20-1,.,TRBJ2-7,.,TGCAGTGCTAGAGATCATAGGACGGCCCCCTACGAGCAGTACTTC,CSARDHRTAPYEQYF
TRBV20-1,.,TRBJ2-7,TRBD1,TGCAGTGCTATCCGCGGACAGGGGGCTAGCGAGCAGTACTTC,CSAIRGQGASEQYF
TRBV18,few,TRBJ1-6,.,TGTGCCAGCTCACCGGTCTCTTACCCTAATTCACCCCTCCACTTT,CASSPVSYPNSPLHF
TRBV20-1,.,TRBJ2-5,.,TGCACCGGAACCCCGACTAGTGAAGAGACCCAGTACTTC,CTGTPTSEETQYF